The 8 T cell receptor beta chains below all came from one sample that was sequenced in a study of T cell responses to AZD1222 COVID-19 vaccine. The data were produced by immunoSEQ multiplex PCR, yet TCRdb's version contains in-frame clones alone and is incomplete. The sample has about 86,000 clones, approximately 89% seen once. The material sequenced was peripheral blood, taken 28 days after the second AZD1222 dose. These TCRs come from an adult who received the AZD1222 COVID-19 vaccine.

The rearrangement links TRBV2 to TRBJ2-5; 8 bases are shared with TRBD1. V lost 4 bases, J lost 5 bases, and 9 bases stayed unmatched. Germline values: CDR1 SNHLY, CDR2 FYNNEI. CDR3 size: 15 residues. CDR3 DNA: TGTGCCAGCAGTGGAGCTCAGGGGGCGGGGGAGACCCAGTACTTC. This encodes CASSGAQGAGETQYF.

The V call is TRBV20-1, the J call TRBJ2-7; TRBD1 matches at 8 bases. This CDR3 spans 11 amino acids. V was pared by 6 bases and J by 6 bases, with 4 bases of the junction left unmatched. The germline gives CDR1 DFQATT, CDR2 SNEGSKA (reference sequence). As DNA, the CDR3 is TGCAGTGCCACGACAGGGGTCGAGCAGTACTTC. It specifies CSATTGVEQYF.

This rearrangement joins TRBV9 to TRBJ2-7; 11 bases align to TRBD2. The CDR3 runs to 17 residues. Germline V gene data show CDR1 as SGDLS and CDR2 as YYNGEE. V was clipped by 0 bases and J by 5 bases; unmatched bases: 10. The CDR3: CASSVGGLADPRNEQYF. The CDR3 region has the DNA TGTGCCAGCAGCGTAGGGGGACTAGCGGACCCACGGAACGAGCAGTACTTC.

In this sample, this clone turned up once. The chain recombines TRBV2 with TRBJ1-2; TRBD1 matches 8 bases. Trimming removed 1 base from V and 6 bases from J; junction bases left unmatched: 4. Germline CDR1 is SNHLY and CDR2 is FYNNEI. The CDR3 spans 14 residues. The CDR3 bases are TGTGCCAGCAGTGAAGGACAGGGGATTAATGGCTACACCTTC. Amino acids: CASSEGQGINGYTF. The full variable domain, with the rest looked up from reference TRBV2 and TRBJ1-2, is EPEVTQTPSHQVTQMGQEVILRCVPISNHLYFYWYRQILGQKVEFLVSFYNNEISEKSEIFDDQFSVERPDGSNFTLKIRSTKLEDSAMYFCASSEGQGINGYTFGSGTRLTVV.

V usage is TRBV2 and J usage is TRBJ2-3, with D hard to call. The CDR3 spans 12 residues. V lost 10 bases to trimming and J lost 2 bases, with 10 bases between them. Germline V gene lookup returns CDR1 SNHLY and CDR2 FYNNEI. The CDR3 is CATRRVTDTQYF. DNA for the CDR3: TGTGCCACCCGGCGAGTCACAGATACGCAGTATTTT. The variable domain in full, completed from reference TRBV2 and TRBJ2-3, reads EPEVTQTPSHQVTQMGQEVILRCVPISNHLYFYWYRQILGQKVEFLVSFYNNEISEKSEIFDDQFSVERPDGSNFTLKIRSTKLEDSAMYFCATRRVTDTQYFGPGTRLTVL.

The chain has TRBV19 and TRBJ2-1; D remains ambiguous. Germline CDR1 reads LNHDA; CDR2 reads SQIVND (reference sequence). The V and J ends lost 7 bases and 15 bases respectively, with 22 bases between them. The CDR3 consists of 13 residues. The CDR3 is CASKAPVEPDPFF. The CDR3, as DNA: TGTGCCAGTAAGGCCCCTGTAGAGCCAGATCCGTTCTTC. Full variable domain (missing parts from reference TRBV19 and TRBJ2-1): DGGITQSPKYLFRKEGQNVTLSCEQNLNHDAMYWYRQDPGQGLRLIYYSQIVNDFQKGDIAEGYSVSREKKESFPLTVTSAQKNPTAFYLCASKAPVEPDPFFGPGTRLTVL.

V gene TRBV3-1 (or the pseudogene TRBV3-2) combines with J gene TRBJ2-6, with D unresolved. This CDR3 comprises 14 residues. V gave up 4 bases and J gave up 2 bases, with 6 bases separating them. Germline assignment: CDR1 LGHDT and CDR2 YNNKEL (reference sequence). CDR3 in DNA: TGTGCCAGCAGCCCGCCCGCTGGGGCCAACGTCCTGACTTTC. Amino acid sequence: CASSPPAGANVLTF.

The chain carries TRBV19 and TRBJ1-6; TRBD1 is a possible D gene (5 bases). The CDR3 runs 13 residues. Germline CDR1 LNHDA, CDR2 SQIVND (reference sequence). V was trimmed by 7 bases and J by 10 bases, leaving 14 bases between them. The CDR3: CASNNPGGSPLHF. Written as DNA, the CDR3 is TGTGCCAGTAATAACCCCGGGGGGTCACCCCTCCACTTT.